These T cell receptor beta chains were read from a single sample in a study of cytomegalovirus exposure and HLA in healthy donors. Assay: immunoSEQ multiplex PCR; the TCRdb copy retains only in-frame clones and omits some. This sample yields 100,000 to 150,000 clones, of which roughly 82% are seen a single time; 0.95% to 1.5% belongs to the top ten. The sample was PBMCs. These receptors came from a boy younger than 18 in good health and CMV-seronegative. The CDR3 runs from the conserved cysteine through the conserved F or W. A D gene is named only where the DNA matches it firmly. Rows may omit the clone size; those that give it use once, few, many or a size class.

>.|TRBJ2-7|.|TRBV15
TGTGCCACCAGCAGACCGCGGGACACAGGGGACGAGCAGTACTTC
CATSRPRDTGDEQYF
>once|TRBJ1-2|TRBD1|TRBV13
TGTGCCAGCAGCCTGGACAGGGAGAATTTTAACTATGGCTACACCTTC
CASSLDRENFNYGYTF
>.|TRBJ1-2|TRBD1|TRBV27
TGTGCCAGCAGTCCTGACGACAGGGCATCCTATGGCTACACCTTC
CASSPDDRASYGYTF
>.|TRBJ1-2|TRBD1|TRBV4-2
TGTGCCAGCAGCCGCCGACAGGGAGAAGGCTACACCTTC
CASSRRQGEGYTF
>.|TRBJ2-1|.|TRBV5-1
TGCGCCAGCAGTCCTAGCGCGGGGAAGGATGAGCAGTTCTTC
CASSPSAGKDEQFF
>.|TRBJ2-1|TRBD2|TRBV27
TGTGCCAGCTGTCCGGGACTAGTGTTGAGCTCCTACAATGAGCAGTTCTTC
CASCPGLVLSSYNEQFF
>.|TRBJ2-3|TRBD2|TRBV2
TGTGCCAGCAGGAAGCGGGAGCGTTCTTTCACAGATACGCAGTATTTT
CASRKRERSFTDTQYF
>.|TRBJ2-5|.|TRBV30
TGTGCCTGGAGTGTAACAGGCGCAGAGACCCAGTACTTC
CAWSVTGAETQYF
>.|TRBJ2-7|TRBD2|TRBV5-6
TGTGCCAGCAGCTACTCGGGACTAGCGCTAACCTACGAGCAGTACTTC
CASSYSGLALTYEQYF
>.|TRBJ2-1|.|TRBV4-3
TGCGCCAGCAGCCAAGACGGCCGATATCGGAGCTCCTACAATGAGCAGTTCTTC
CASSQDGRYRSSYNEQFF
>.|TRBJ2-2|TRBD2|TRBV5-4
TGTGCCAGCAGCTCCGGACTAGCGGGAGGTACCGGGGAGCTGTTTTTT
CASSSGLAGGTGELFF
>.|TRBJ2-7|TRBD2|TRBV30
TGTGCCTGGAGTGTACCCCTCAGCGGGAGGCCGCCTTACGAGCAGTACTTC
CAWSVPLSGRPPYEQYF
>few|TRBJ1-5|TRBD1|TRBV2
TGTGCCAGCAGTTCCGGGACAGGGAACCAGCCCCAGCATTTT
CASSSGTGNQPQHF
>few|TRBJ1-6|.|TRBV30
TGTGCCTGGGGACTGGCAGATTCACCCCTCCACTTT
CAWGLADSPLHF
>.|TRBJ1-4|.|TRBV7-9
TGTGCCAGCAGCTCTGGCTCCCAAAAACTGTTTTTT
CASSSGSQKLFF
>.|TRBJ2-4|TRBD2|TRBV4-1
TGCGCCAGCAGCCAGCCTACTAGCGGGAGTTGGCAAAACATTCAGTACTTC
CASSQPTSGSWQNIQYF
>.|TRBJ2-5|TRBD1|TRBV6-5
TGTGCCAGCAGTCTACAGGGGATGGGGGAGACCCAGTACTTC
CASSLQGMGETQYF
>few|TRBJ2-3|TRBD2|TRBV4-2
TGTGCCAGCAGCCAAGAGTTAGCGGGGCTTAGCACAGATACGCAGTATTTT
CASSQELAGLSTDTQYF
>.|TRBJ1-2|.|TRBV9
TGTGCCAGCAGCGTAGCACTACAGGGAGGGGTGGCGGGCGATGGCTACACCTTC
CASSVALQGGVAGDGYTF
>.|TRBJ2-1|TRBD2|TRBV6-6
TGTGCCAGCAGTTATGGCGGGAGCGGATACAATGAGCAGTTCTTC
CASSYGGSGYNEQFF
>.|TRBJ1-4|.|TRBV10-3
TGTGCCATCAGAAACTCGCAGGGTGAAAATGAAAAACTGTTTTTT
CAIRNSQGENEKLFF
>few|TRBJ2-2|.|TRBV5-5
TGTGCCAGCAGCTTGCAGGGACAGAACACCGGGGAGCTGTTTTTT
CASSLQGQNTGELFF
>.|TRBJ2-5|TRBD2|TRBV4-2
TGTGCCAGCAGCCAAGACACTAGCGGAGAGACCCAGTACTTC
CASSQDTSGETQYF
>.|TRBJ2-3|TRBD2|TRBV7-9
TGTGCCAGCAGCTTAGGTAGGGAGGGTCTCACAGATACGCAGTATTTT
CASSLGREGLTDTQYF
>.|TRBJ1-1|.|TRBV19
TGTGCCAGTAGTATGGTTTCAGGGACTGAAGCTTTCTTT
CASSMVSGTEAFF
>.|TRBJ1-1|.|TRBV7-9
TGTGCCAGCAGCTCCCCGGGAGGGACTGAAGCTTTCTTT
CASSSPGGTEAFF
>.|TRBJ1-2|.|TRBV4-2
TGTGCCAGCAGCCAAGGAGGCGCGAACTATGGCTACACCTTC
CASSQGGANYGYTF
>.|TRBJ1-2|TRBD1|TRBV5-4
TGTGCCAGCAGCGAAGTAAACAGGGGCTGGGATGGCTACACCTTC
CASSEVNRGWDGYTF
>.|TRBJ2-5|TRBD2|TRBV4-3
TGCGCCAGCAGCCAAGACCGAGCGGGAGGGACGGAGACCCAGTACTTC
CASSQDRAGGTETQYF
>.|TRBJ1-2|.|TRBV30
TGTGCCTGGAGTGCCAGGGGTGGCTACACCTTC
CAWSARGGYTF
>.|TRBJ2-1|.|TRBV7-9
TGTGCCAGCGGCACTAGCATACATGAGCAGTTCTTC
CASGTSIHEQFF
>.|TRBJ2-2|TRBD2|TRBV6-5
TGTGCCACCCTAGCGGGGGTGAACACCGGGGAGCTGTTTTTT
CATLAGVNTGELFF
>.|TRBJ2-7|.|TRBV27
TGTGCCAGCAGTTTATCTGGACAGCTGGGGGAGCAGTACTTC
CASSLSGQLGEQYF
>few|TRBJ1-1|.|TRBV30
TGTGCCTGGAGCCCGGCAGGGCCCTACATGAACACTGAAGCTTTCTTT
CAWSPAGPYMNTEAFF
>.|TRBJ1-4|.|TRBV5-1
TGCGCCAGCAGCTTGGGTCTAGTCCAGGGGTCTCAGGAAAAACTGTTTTTT
CASSLGLVQGSQEKLFF
>.|TRBJ2-1|TRBD2|TRBV7-2
TGTGCCAGCAGCTTATCAATAAGCGGGGGTGAGCAGTTCTTC
CASSLSISGGEQFF
>.|TRBJ2-3|.|TRBV6-5
TGTGCCAGCAGTTTCACAGGGAAAGATACGCAGTATTTT
CASSFTGKDTQYF
>.|TRBJ2-6|TRBD1|TRBV9
TGTGCCAGCAGCGAGAAGACAGGGGGAGGGGCCAACGTCCTGACTTTC
CASSEKTGGGANVLTF
>.|TRBJ2-5|TRBD2|TRBV10-2
TGCGCCAGCAGTGTAAGGACTAGCGGGAGCCTGGAGACCCAGTACTTC
CASSVRTSGSLETQYF
>once|TRBJ1-1|TRBD1|TRBV5-5
TGTGCCAGCAGCTTGGGACAGGGACAGAACACTGAAGCTTTCTTT
CASSLGQGQNTEAFF
>.|TRBJ2-5|TRBD1|TRBV14
TGTGCCAGCAGCCAAGCTGCAGGGGGCCGGACCCAGTACTTC
CASSQAAGGRTQYF
>.|TRBJ2-5|.|TRBV11-2
TGTGCCAGCAGCTTAGCGACTAGGGAGACCCAGTACTTC
CASSLATRETQYF
>.|TRBJ2-7|.|TRBV5-1
TGCGCCAGCAGCTTGGGCTCCGGACACAACTACGAGCAGTACTTC
CASSLGSGHNYEQYF
>.|TRBJ1-5|TRBD1|TRBV2
TGTGCCAGCAGCGCCCCGGGACAGGTAACGAGACAGCCCCAGCATTTT
CASSAPGQVTRQPQHF
>.|TRBJ1-2|.|TRBV5-5
TGTGCCAGCAGCTTGGAGGGGTCCTTAAACTATGGCTACACCTTC
CASSLEGSLNYGYTF
>.|TRBJ1-2|TRBD1|TRBV2
TGTGCCAGCAGTTCACAGGGGGCGTACTATGGCTACACCTTC
CASSSQGAYYGYTF
>few|TRBJ2-5|.|TRBV6-6
TGTGCCAGCAGCGGACGGGGTCCAGAGACCCAGTACTTC
CASSGRGPETQYF
>.|TRBJ1-4|TRBD1|TRBV4-1
TGCGCCAGCAGCCAAGATGGAGCGGGGACAGGGTGGGAAAAACTGTTTTTT
CASSQDGAGTGWEKLFF
>.|TRBJ2-5|TRBD1|TRBV30
TGTGCCTGGTCGAGGGGACAGGGGGCCCAAGAGACCCAGTACTTC
CAWSRGQGAQETQYF
>once|TRBJ2-3|TRBD2|TRBV5-1
TGCGCCAGCAGCTTGGAGGTAGCGGGAGCAGATACGCAGTATTTT
CASSLEVAGADTQYF
>.|TRBJ1-2|TRBD1|TRBV10-3
TGTGCCATCAGTGATCAGGGGGCGAGGGACTATGGCTACACCTTC
CAISDQGARDYGYTF
>.|TRBJ2-2|TRBD1|TRBV5-1
TGCGCCAGCAGCTTCCTGGACAGGGGAGACACCGGGGAGCTGTTTTTT
CASSFLDRGDTGELFF